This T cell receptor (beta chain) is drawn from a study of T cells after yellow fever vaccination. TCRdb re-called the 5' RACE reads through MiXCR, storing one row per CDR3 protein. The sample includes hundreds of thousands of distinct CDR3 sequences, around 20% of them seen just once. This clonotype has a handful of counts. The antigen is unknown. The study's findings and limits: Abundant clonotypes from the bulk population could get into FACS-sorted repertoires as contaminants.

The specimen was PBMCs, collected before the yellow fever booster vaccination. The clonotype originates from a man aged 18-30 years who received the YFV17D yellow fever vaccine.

The CDR3 DNA is TGTGCCAGCAGTGGGACACTAGCGGGGGACAATGAGCAGTTCTTC. Translation gives CASSGTLAGDNEQFF. This sequence joins TRBV12-3 or TRBV12-4 and TRBJ2-1; 11 nucleotides line up with TRBD2. J lost 5 bases, V lost 5 bases, and 5 bases had no gene match. The CDR3 totals 15 residues.